This entry is about one TCR beta chain. Antigen: not known. Time point in this sample: 2015-2016 season, pre-vaccination. Sorted blood CD4 subsets were sequenced before and after adults received seasonal inactivated influenza vaccine. Community-dwelling subjects without influenza vaccination in the prior 6 months were enrolled. Vaccine contraindications, substance abuse, HIV/AIDS, active malignancy and active illness excluded donors. Only in-frame clones appear in the TCRdb table, and some are missing; sequencing was by immunoSEQ multiplex PCR. The sample holds some 5,000 clones, 82% seen once. The data were taken from a study of follicular helper T cells after annual influenza vaccination. General observations from the study: ICOS+CD38+ cTfh clonality tracked population frequency, and its change tracked circulating plasmablast change.

The sample was CXCR5+ CD38- circulating T follicular helper cells from blood, taken on the day of influenza vaccination. Subset: circulating Tfh, non-naive CD4+CXCR5+PD-1+ (ICOS+CD38+ or ICOS-CD38-). This TCR came from an adult who received the influenza vaccine.

The CDR3 reads CASSPATSFSYNEQFF. Written as DNA, the CDR3 is TGTGCCAGCAGCCCAGCAACTAGTTTTTCCTACAATGAGCAGTTCTTC. The chain combines TRBV5-6 with TRBJ2-1, with D perhaps TRBD2 (5 bases). Trimming took 4 bases from V and 1 from J, leaving 15 bases between them. The germline V gene has CDR1 SGHDT and CDR2 YYEEEE. The length of the CDR3 is 16 residues.